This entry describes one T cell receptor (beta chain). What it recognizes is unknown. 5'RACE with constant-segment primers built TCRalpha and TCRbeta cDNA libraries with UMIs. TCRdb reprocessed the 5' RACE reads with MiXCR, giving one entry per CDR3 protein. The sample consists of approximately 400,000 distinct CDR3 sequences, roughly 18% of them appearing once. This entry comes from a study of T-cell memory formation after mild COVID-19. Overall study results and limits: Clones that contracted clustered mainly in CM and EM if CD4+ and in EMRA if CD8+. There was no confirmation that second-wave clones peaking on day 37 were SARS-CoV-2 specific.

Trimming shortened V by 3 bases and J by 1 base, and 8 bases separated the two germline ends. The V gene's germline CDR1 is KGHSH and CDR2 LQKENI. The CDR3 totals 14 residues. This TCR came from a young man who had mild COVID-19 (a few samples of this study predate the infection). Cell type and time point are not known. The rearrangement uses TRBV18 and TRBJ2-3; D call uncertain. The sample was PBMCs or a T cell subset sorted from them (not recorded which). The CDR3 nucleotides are TGTGCCAGCTCACCTCCAGAGCGCACAGATACGCAGTATTTT. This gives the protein CASSPPERTDTQYF.